This TCR beta chain was sequenced during a study of cytomegalovirus exposure and HLA in healthy donors (dated by TCRdb to about 2017). About the study as a whole: An earlier analysis of approximately 640 of the donors reported approximately 270 Gb of sequence data and around 110 million unique TCR beta sequences from roughly 180 million T cells. Rather than drawing on any new phenotypic data, the later analysis identified candidate immune exposures from TCR beta sequences and the way those sequences occurred across donors. Donor age, sex, ethnicity and CMV serostatus were compiled together with the repertoire data. Several DR-DQ haplotypes were handled as single units for association and clustering because linkage in the cohort was strong. HLA typing included class I and class II loci at four-digit resolution. All discovery cohort repertoires had been generated on a single sequencing platform. High-throughput TCR immunosequencing, statistical association of individual TCRs with disease status, and machine learning were combined to predict cytomegalovirus infection status. Of the 300 to 500 genotyped donors, roughly 80% were placed in the genetic ancestry cluster associated with self-reported Caucasian donors. Genome-wide SNP genotypes for about 65% of the 666 donors were used in a later genetic analysis, which treated that subset as a discovery cohort. In addition to the first cohort of approximately 650 subjects, a separate validation cohort of approximately 130 different subjects was used. On average, about 200,000 unique TCR beta nucleotide sequences were sequenced per donor among roughly 430 genotyped donors of the cohort, with roughly 18% of those sequences being non-productive. An early release that covered fewer than 800 HLA-typed donors contained approximately 300 gigabases of sequencing data and around 85 million unique TCR sequences. The study profiled the T cell repertoires of hundreds of subjects by immunosequencing and related them to cytomegalovirus serostatus. In an earlier analysis of roughly 580 of the donors, high-throughput TCR beta sequencing was used to judge whether each TCR beta V gene segment behaved as functional or pseudogenic. Typing coverage varied by locus: about 620-630 donors for A, B, C, DRB1 and DQB1; about 520 for DQA1; more than 600 for DPA1; around 450 for DPB1. A later analysis re-examined previously published TCR beta repertoires from roughly 720 donors and added high-resolution HLA genotyping to investigate patterns of TCR occurrence. The study aimed to test whether cataloging public T cell receptors could reveal signatures of past pathogen exposure. Summary of the overall study and its limitations: HLA typing was unavailable for some donors at each locus, so association tests used only the typed subset. Strong co-occurrence of HLA alleles, especially DR and DQ, made assigning TCR associations to individual alleles difficult. A later genetic analysis associated a missense DCLRE1C variant with V-gene and J-gene trimming of TCR beta chains, and an independent cohort replicated the association. Correlated functional status among segregating V segments might be attributable to linkage disequilibrium, but an unknown experimental factor could not be ruled out. While some public TCRs were present in many individuals, most TCR sequences turned up only very rarely across donors. A group of highly shared sequence variants was considered likely to be a technical artifact of the sequencing pipeline. CMV serostatus was the only immune exposure information available for the cohort. It was suggested by the authors that the approach could potentially be generalized to other disease states and immunological phenotypes. Because the 87-base-pair reads could not distinguish some IMGT-functional V segments, including TRBV6-2 and TRBV6-3, those segments were excluded. According to a later genetic analysis, donors in an Asian-associated ancestry cluster had fewer N-insertions in productive TCRs than the roughly 700-donor mean. In a later analysis, HLA-associated TCR beta chains showed more clonal expansion and lower generation probabilities than non-associated chains that were equally common. In a later analysis, several top co-occurrence clusters were reported to appear linked to parvovirus B19, influenza, CMV and Epstein-Barr virus. Cytomegalovirus status was reported to be diagnosed by the classifier with high specificity and sensitivity in both the original and validation cohorts. In the study, about 150 TCR beta chains were listed as associated with cytomegalovirus. A further reported finding was that TCR beta sequences accurately predicted the HLA-A and HLA-B alleles for most subjects in the first cohort. In an earlier analysis of under 600 of the donors, most TCR beta V segments were observed in productive rearrangements about 90% or about 30% of the time, broadly matching IMGT annotations. In a later analysis, TCR association rates were found to vary across HLA loci, with the most associated TCRs seen for DRB1 alleles and the fewest for HLA-C alleles. The earlier analysis of 587 of the donors excluded 15 to 20 rarely observed V segments, including chromosome 9 orphons, because counts were too low. In vitro tests confirmed that a few of the cytomegalovirus-associated TCR beta chains recognize cytomegalovirus antigens. Most CMV-associated TCR beta chains appeared to be HLA-restricted in a later analysis, and the HLA associations seemed to be driven largely by CMV exposure. The cohort was sequenced for TCR beta chains only, and without alpha or paired-chain data the features that could be detected were limited. At a false discovery rate of 0.05, a later analysis linked 16,951 TCR beta sequences to specific HLA alleles. Roughly uniform sequencing depth across donors was assumed in presence/absence analyses, although this assumption may not hold.

In the case of this clone: The antigen this receptor binds is unknown. Base qualities were left out, and no much larger clone turns up one base away.

The germline V gene encodes CDR1 SGHNT and CDR2 YYREEE (reference sequence). V lost 0 bases and J lost 4 bases, and the count of bases not matched to a germline gene is 4. The CDR3 spans 14 residues, from the cysteine through the phenylalanine. Only the CDR3 portion is preserved as DNA: 42 bases, with reading frame beginning at the first base. In total, 666 healthy bone marrow donors made up the cohort. Cohort members were all nominally healthy when sampled, although unrecorded immune exposures were likely present. The donor was CMV seronegative and was included in the group of 352 seronegative cohort members. A peripheral blood sample was provided by each donor, and peripheral blood mononuclear cells were used for TCR beta sequencing. Genomic DNA extraction from the blood cell samples was performed with the Qiagen DNeasy Blood Extraction Kit. Receptors were amplified or captured by the immunoSEQ multiplex PCR assay. The multiplex PCR relied on a mix of 60 forward primers for TCR Vbeta segments and 13 reverse primers for TCR Jbeta segments. The CDR3 region of rearranged TCR beta genes was amplified from genomic DNA with a multiplex PCR assay. The Illumina HiSeq System was used to sequence the amplified TCR beta libraries as 87-base-pair reads. Concerning the study's data processing: In a later analysis, 70 million to 95 million unique TCR beta chains were counted across the roughly 700 repertoires, and some 10 million of these chains were shared by at least two donors. Raw reads were error-corrected and collapsed into unique sequences with a nearest-neighbor algorithm that merged closely related sequences to remove PCR and sequencing errors. To assign V, D and J gene segments, CDR3 sequences were aligned to IMGT reference sequences. Each retained sequence needed at least a six-nucleotide match to both a V gene segment and a J gene segment. Rearrangements were called productive when the CDR3 lacked stop codons and stayed in frame with V and J; all others were non-productive. Following IMGT convention, CDR3 was defined as the stretch from the second conserved V-encoded cysteine up to the conserved J-encoded phenylalanine. The earlier analysis of fewer than 750 of the donors excluded sequences that lacked an unambiguous match to a single V gene segment. An earlier analysis of a few hundred of the donors called V segments functional above 56.7% productive rearrangements and segregating when the between-donor standard deviation exceeded 5%. A statistical classification framework was developed to diagnose cytomegalovirus status using the catalog of TCR beta chain sequences. A later analysis assigned V and J genes by comparing TCR nucleotide sequences with IMGT/GENE-DB human TR gene sequences. The TCRdist pipeline was used in a later analysis to assign CDR3 sequences and most-parsimonious VDJ recombination scenarios. A later analysis defined each TCR beta chain by its CDR3 amino acid sequence plus V-gene family, and excluded reads lacking a unique V-gene family. As a way to deal with suspected cross-contamination and a sequencing artifact, a later analysis dropped 500 to 700 nucleotide sequences that were highly shared and had low generation probability. A later analysis calculated a clonal expansion index for each public chain from normalized within-repertoire ranks of inferred template counts. A later analysis computed generation probabilities with a VDJ recombination model fitted to out-of-frame rearrangements, and checked the results against IGoR. In a later analysis, TCR-TCR, TCR-HLA and TCR-CMV co-occurrence was scored with hypergeometric tests, and a repertoire-size bias correction was applied to TCR pairs. In a later analysis, false discovery rates were estimated by permuting HLA or CMV assignments 20 times. A later analysis grouped co-occurring TCRs with DBSCAN, adding TCRdist sequence similarity when clustering within HLA-allele-positive subsets. Co-occurrence clustering excluded repertoires with fewer than 30,000 or more than 120,000 public chains, plus five with anomalous nucleotide sharing. In its TCRdb copy, this immuneACCESS table keeps in-frame sequences only and misses some clones. Where compared with another copy, unresolved V genes explain less than half of these, and the others have no known cause. V, J and clone size derive from that table, while D and trimming were established from the DNA sequence. In all, the sample holds fewer than 200,000 clones, and approximately 88% of those were seen once. The top ten hold roughly 1% of the sample.

This clonotype was obtained from a man aged 25 to 40 in good health and CMV-seronegative. The sample comprised PBMCs. The V gene is TRBV5-4 and the J gene is TRBJ2-7; TRBD2 aligns with 7 central bases. The CDR3 here reads CASSLGLAEYEQYF. At the DNA level, the sequence is TGTGCCAGCAGCTTGGGCCTAGCGGAGTACGAGCAGTACTTC.